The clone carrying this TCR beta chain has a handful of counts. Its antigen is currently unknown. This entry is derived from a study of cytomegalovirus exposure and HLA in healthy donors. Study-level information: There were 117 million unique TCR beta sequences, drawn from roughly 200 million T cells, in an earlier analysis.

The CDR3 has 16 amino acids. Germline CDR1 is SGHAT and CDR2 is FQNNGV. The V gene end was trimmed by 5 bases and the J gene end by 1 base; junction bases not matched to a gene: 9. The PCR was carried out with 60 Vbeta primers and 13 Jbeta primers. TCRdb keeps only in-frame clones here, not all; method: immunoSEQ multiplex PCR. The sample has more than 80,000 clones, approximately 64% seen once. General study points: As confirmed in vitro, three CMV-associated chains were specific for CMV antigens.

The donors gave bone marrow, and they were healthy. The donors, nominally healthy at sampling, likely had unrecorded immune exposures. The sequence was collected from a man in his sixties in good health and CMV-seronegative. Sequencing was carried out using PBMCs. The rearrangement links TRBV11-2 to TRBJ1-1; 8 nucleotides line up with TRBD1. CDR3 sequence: CASSLTTGTGNTEAFF. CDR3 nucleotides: TGTGCCAGCAGCCTTACAACCGGGACAGGGAACACTGAAGCTTTCTTT.